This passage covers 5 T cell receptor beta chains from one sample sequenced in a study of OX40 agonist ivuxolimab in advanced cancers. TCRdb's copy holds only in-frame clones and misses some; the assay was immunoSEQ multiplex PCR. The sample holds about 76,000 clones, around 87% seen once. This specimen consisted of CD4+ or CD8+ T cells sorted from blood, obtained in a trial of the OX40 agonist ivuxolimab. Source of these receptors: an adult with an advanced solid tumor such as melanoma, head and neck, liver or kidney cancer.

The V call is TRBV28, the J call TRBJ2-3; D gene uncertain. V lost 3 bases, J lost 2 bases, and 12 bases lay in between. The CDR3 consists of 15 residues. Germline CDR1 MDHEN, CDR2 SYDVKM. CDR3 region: CASSLPPGPTDTQYF. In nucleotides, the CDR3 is TGTGCCAGCAGTTTGCCCCCTGGCCCCACAGATACGCAGTATTTT.

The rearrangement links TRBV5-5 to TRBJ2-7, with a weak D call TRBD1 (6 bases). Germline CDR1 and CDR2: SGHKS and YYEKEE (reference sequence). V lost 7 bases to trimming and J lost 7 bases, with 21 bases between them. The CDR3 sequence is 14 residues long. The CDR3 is CASSRGGSMEEQYV. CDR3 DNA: TGTGCCAGCTCGCGTGGGGGCTCTATGGAAGAGCAGTACGTC.

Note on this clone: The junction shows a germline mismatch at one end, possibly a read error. The CDR3 sequence is CAISTTVWASAF. CDR3 nucleotides: TGTGCCATCAGTACCACCGTTTGGGCTAGTGCCTTC. The chain uses TRBV10-3 and TRBJ1-2; D is ambiguous. The CDR3 has 12 residues. Germline assignment: CDR1 ENHRY and CDR2 SYGVKD.

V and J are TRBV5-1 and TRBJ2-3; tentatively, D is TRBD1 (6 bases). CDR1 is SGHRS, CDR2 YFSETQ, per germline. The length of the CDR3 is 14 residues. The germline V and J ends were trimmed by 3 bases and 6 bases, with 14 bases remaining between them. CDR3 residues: CASSSWTESDTQYF. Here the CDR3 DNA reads TGCGCCAGCAGCTCTTGGACAGAAAGTGATACGCAGTATTTT.

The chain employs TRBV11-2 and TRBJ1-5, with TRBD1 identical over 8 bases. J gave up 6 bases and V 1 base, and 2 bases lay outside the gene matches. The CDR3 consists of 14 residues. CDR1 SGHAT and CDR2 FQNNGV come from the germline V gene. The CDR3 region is CASSLGQGAQPQHF. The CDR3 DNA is TGTGCCAGCAGCTTAGGCCAGGGGGCTCAGCCCCAGCATTTT.